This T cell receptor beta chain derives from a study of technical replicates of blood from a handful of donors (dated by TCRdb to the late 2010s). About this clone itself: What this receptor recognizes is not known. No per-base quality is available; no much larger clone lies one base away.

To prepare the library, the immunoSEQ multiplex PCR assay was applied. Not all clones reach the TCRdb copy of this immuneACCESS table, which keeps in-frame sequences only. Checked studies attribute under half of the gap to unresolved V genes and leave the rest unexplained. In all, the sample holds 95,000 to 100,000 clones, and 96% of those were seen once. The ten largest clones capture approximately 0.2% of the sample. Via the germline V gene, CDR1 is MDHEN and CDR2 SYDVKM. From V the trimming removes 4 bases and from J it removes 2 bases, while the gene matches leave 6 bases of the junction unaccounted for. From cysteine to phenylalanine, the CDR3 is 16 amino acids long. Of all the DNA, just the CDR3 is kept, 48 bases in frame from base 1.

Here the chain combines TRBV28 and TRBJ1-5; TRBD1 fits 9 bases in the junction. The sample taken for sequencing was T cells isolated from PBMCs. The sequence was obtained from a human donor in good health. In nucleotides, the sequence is TGTGCCAGCAGTTCCGGACAGGGGAGACGCAATCAGCCCCAGCATTTT. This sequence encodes CASSSGQGRRNQPQHF. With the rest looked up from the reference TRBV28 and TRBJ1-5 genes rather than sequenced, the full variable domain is DVKVTQSSRYLVKRTGEKVFLECVQDMDHENMFWYRQDPGLGLRLIYFSYDVKMKEKGDIPEGYSVSREKKERFSLILESASTNQTSMYLCASSSGQGRRNQPQHFGDGTRLSIL.